This T cell receptor beta chain was sequenced during a study of blood T cell repertoires in COVID-19. Using immunoSEQ multiplex PCR, the repertoire was profiled, and TCRdb retains in-frame clones only, with some absent. The data show some 250,000 clones, approximately 84% seen once. CDR1 is KGHDR, CDR2 SFDVKD, per germline. The CDR3 spans 18 residues. Trimming at V came to 0 bases and at J to 5 bases, leaving 5 bases not matched to a gene. This clonotype was obtained from a woman between 40 and 55 years old with acute COVID-19. The sample was PBMCs or T cells enriched from blood (not recorded which). V gene TRBV24-1 combines with J gene TRBJ2-1; 14 bases agree with TRBD2. The CDR3 loop is CATSDLRTSGRQHNEQFF. In DNA form, the CDR3 reads TGTGCCACCAGTGATTTGAGGACTAGCGGGAGGCAGCACAATGAGCAGTTCTTC.